What follows describes a single TCR beta chain. Its matching antigen is unknown. The V end lost 5 bases, the J end lost 8 bases, and 22 bases lay between the germline ends. The CDR3 has 16 amino acids. Per the germline V gene, CDR1 is MRHNA and CDR2 is SNTAGT. Sequenced by immunoSEQ multiplex PCR; TCRdb stores in-frame clones only, minus some. The sample lists about 47,000 clones, roughly 95% occurring once. This sample stems from a study of graft-versus-host responses after intestinal transplantation. Points from the study as a whole: High graft-versus-host to host-versus-graft T cell clonal ratios marked allografts of patients with graft-donor macrochimerism. GvH clones appeared in recipient marrow, some first in ileum or blood.

This chain links TRBV6-4 with TRBJ2-1, with D perhaps TRBD2 (7 bases). Here the sequenced sample was unstimulated CD8+ T cells sorted from spleen or lymph node cells, taken before transplant. The receptor was isolated from a human donor who was the organ donor for an intestinal transplant. This CDR3 reads CASSRLGGGLYDEQFF. Written as DNA, the CDR3 is TGTGCCAGCAGTCGTCTGGGGGGGGGCCTTTATGATGAGCAGTTCTTC.